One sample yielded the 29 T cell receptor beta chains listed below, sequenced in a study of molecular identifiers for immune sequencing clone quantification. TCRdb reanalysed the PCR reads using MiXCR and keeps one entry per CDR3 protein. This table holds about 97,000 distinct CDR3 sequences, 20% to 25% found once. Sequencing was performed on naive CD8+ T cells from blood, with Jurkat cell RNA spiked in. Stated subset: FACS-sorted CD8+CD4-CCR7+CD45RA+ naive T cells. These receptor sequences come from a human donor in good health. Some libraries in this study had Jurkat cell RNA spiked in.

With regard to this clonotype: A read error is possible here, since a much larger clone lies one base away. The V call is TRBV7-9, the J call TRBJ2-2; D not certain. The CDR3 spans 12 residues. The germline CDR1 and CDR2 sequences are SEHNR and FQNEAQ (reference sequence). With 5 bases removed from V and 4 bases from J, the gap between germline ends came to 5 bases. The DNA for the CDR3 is TGTGCCAGCAGCCCACGCACCGGGGAGCTGTTTTTT. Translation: CASSPRTGELFF.

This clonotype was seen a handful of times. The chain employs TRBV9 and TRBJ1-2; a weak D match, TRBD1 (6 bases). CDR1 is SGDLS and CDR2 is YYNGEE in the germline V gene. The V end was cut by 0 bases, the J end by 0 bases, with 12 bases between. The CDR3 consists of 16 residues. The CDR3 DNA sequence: TGTGCCAGCAGCGTAGGGTGGGGGCCAGCTAACTATGGCTACACCTTC. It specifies CASSVGWGPANYGYTF.

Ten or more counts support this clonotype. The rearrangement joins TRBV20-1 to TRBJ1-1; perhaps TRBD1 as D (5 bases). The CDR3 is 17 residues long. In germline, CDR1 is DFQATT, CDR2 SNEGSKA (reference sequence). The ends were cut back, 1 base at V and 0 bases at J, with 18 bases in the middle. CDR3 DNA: TGCAGTGCTAGAGTTTTTAAGCGGGAGGGACTGAACACTGAAGCTTTCTTT. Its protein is CSARVFKREGLNTEAFF.

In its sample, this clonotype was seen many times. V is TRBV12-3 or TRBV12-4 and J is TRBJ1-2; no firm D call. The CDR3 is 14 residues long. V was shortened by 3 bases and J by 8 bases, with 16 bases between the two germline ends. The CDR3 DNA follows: TGTGCCAGCAGTTTTGGGTCCCACGTGGGGGGCTACACCTTC. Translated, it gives CASSFGSHVGGYTF.

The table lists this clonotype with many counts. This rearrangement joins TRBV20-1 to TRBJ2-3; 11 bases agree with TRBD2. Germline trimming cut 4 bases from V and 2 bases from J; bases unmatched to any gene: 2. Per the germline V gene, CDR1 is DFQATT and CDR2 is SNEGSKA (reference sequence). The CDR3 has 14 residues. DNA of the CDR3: TGCAGTGCTACTAGCGGGGGGACCACAGATACGCAGTATTTT. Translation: CSATSGGTTDTQYF.

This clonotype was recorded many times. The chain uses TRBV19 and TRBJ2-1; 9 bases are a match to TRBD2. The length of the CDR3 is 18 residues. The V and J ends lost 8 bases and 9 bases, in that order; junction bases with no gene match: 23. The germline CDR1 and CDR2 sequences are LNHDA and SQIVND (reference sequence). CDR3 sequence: CASAWGAYSGRMLGEQFF. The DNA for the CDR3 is TGTGCCAGTGCCTGGGGGGCCTATAGCGGGAGAATGCTCGGTGAGCAGTTCTTC.

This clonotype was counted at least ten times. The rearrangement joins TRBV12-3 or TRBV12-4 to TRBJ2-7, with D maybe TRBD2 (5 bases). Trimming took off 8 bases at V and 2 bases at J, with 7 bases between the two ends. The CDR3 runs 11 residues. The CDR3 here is CASGGTYEQYF. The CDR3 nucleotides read TGTGCCAGCGGAGGAACCTACGAGCAGTACTTC.

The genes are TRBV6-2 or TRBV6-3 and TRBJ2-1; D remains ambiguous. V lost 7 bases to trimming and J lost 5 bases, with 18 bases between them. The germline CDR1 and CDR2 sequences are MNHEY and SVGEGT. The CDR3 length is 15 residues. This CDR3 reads CASNTQEIGNNEQFF. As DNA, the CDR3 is TGTGCCAGCAACACACAAGAGATAGGTAACAATGAGCAGTTCTTC.

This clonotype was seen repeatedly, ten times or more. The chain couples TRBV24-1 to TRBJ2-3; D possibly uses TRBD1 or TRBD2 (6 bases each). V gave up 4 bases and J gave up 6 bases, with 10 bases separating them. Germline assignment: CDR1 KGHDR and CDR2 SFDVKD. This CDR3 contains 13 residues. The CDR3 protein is CATSDGGADTQYF. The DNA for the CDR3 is TGTGCCACCAGTGACGGGGGCGCGGATACGCAGTATTTT.

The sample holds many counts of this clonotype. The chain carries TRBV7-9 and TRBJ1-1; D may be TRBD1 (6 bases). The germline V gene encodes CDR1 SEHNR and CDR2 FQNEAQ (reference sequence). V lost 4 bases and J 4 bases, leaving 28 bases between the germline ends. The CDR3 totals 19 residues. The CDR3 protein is CASSSGRVTGLTGGTEAFF. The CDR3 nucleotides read TGTGCCAGCAGCTCCGGTCGGGTGACAGGACTTACGGGGGGCACTGAAGCTTTCTTT.

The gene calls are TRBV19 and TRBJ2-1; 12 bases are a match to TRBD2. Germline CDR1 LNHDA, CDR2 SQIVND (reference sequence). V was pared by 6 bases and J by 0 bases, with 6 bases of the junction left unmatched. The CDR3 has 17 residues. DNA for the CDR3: TGTGCCAGTAGAACGACTAGCGGGAGCTTCTCCTACAATGAGCAGTTCTTC. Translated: CASRTTSGSFSYNEQFF.

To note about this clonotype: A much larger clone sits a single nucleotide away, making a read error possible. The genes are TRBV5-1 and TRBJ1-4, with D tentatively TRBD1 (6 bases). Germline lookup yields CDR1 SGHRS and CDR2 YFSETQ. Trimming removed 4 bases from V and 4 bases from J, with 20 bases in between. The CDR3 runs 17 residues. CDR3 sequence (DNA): TGCGCCAGCAGCCGGGGGGCAGTGCCCACAAATAATGAAAAACTGTTTTTT. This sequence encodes CASSRGAVPTNNEKLFF.

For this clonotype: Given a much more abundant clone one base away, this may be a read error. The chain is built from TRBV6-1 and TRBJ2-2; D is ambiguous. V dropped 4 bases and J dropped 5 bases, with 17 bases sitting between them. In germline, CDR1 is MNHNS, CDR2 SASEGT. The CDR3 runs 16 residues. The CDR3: CASSGPTDQETGELFF. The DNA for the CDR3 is TGTGCCAGCAGTGGTCCCACGGACCAGGAGACCGGGGAGCTGTTTTTT.

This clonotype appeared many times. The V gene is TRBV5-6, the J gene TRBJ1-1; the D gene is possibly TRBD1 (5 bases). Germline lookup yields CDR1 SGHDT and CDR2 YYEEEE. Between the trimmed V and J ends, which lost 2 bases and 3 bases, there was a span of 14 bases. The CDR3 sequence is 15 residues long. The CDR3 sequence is CASSFWAGWDTEAFF. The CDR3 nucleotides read TGTGCCAGCAGCTTTTGGGCAGGGTGGGACACTGAAGCTTTCTTT.

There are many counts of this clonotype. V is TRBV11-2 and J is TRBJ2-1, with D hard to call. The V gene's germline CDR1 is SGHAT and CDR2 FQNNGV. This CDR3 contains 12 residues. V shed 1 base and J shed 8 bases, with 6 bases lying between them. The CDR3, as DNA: TGTGCCAGCAGCTTAGTACCCTATGAGCAGTTCTTC. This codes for CASSLVPYEQFF.

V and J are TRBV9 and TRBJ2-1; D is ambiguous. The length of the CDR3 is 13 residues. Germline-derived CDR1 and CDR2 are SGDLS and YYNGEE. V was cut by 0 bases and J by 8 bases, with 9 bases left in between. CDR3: CASSVASSDEQFF. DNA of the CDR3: TGTGCCAGCAGCGTAGCGTCCAGCGATGAGCAGTTCTTC.

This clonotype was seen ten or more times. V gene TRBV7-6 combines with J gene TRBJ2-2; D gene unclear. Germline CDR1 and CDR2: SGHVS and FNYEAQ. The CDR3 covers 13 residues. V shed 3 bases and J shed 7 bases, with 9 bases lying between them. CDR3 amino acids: CASSFTENGELFF. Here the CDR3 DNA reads TGTGCCAGCAGCTTTACGGAAAACGGGGAGCTGTTTTTT.

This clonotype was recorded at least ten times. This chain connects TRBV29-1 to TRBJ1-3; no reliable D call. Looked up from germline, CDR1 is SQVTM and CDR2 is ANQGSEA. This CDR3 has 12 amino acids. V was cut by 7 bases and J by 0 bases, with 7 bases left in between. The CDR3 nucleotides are TGCAGCGGCAAGGACTCTGGAAACACCATATATTTT. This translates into CSGKDSGNTIYF.

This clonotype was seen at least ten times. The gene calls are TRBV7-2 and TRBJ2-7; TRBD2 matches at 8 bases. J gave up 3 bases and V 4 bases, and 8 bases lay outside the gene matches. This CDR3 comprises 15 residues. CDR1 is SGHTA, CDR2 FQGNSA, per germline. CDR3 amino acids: CASSWLAGGVYEQYF. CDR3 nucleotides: TGTGCCAGCAGCTGGCTGGCGGGGGGAGTCTACGAGCAGTACTTC.

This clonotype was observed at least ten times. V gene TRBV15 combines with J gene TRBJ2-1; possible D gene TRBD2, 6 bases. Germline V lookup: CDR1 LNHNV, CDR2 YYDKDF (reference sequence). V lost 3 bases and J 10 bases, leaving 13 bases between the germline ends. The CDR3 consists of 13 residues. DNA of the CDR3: TGTGCCACCAGCAGCGGGAGAATGGTAGAGCAGTTCTTC. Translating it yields CATSSGRMVEQFF.

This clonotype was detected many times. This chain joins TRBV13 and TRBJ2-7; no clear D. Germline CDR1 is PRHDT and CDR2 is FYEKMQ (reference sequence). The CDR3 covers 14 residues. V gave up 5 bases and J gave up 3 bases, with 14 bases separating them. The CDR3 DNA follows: TGTGCCAGCAGCCCCGGACGGCTCCTCTACGAGCAGTACTTC. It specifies CASSPGRLLYEQYF.

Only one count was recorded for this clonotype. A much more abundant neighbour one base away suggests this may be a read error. The CDR3 region has the DNA TGTGCCAGCAGCTTAAGCCCGGGAACCCAAGAGACCCAGTACTTC. Residues: CASSLSPGTQETQYF. The V and J genes are TRBV7-6 and TRBJ2-5, with D tentatively TRBD2 (5 bases). This CDR3 is built from 15 residues. Germline CDR1 is SGHVS and CDR2 is FNYEAQ. Trimming took 2 bases from V and 1 from J, leaving 11 bases between them. Together with reference TRBV7-6 and TRBJ2-5, the CDR3 gives the full variable domain: GAGVSQSPRYKVTKRGQDVALRCDPISGHVSLYWYRQALGQGPEFLTYFNYEAQQDKSGLPNDRFSAERPEGSISTLTIQRTEQRDSAMYRCASSLSPGTQETQYFGPGTRLLVL.

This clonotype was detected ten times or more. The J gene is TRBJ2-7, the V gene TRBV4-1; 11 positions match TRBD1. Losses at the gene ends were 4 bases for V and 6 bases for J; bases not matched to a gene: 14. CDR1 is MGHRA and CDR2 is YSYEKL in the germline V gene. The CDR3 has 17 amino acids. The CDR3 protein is CASSPIGQGAGAREQYF. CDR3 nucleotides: TGCGCCAGCAGCCCTATAGGACAGGGGGCAGGGGCACGCGAGCAGTACTTC.

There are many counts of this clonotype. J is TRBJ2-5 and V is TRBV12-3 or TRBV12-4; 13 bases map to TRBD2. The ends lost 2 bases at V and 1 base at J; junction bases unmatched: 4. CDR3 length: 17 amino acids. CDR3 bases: TGTGCCAGCAGTTTAACTAGCGGGGGGGTAAGCCAAGAGACCCAGTACTTC. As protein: CASSLTSGGVSQETQYF.

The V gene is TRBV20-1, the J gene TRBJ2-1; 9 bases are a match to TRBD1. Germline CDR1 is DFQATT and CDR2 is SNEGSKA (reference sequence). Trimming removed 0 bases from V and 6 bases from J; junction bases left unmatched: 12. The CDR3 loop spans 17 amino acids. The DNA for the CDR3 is TGCAGTGCTAGAGATCCAGGACAGGGGTGGTTCATCAATGAGCAGTTCTTC. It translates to CSARDPGQGWFINEQFF.

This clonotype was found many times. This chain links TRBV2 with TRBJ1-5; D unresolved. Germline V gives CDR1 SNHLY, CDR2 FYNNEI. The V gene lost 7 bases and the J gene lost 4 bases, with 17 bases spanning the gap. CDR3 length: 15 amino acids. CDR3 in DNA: TGTGCCAGCATGGGGTCGTGGAGCCAAAATCAGCCCCAGCATTTT. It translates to CASMGSWSQNQPQHF.

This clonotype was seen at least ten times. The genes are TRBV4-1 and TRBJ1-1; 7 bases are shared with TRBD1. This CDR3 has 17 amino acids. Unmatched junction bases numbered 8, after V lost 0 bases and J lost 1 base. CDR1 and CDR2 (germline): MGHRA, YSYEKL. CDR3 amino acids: CASSQDFWTGANTEAFF. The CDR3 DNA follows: TGCGCCAGCAGCCAAGATTTTTGGACAGGTGCGAACACTGAAGCTTTCTTT.

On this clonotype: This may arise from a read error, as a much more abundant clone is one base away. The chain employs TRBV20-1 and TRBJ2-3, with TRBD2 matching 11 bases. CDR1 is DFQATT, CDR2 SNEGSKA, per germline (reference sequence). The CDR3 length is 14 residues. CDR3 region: CSATSGGTTDAQYF. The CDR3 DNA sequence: TGCAGTGCTACTAGCGGGGGGACCACAGATGCGCAGTATTTT.

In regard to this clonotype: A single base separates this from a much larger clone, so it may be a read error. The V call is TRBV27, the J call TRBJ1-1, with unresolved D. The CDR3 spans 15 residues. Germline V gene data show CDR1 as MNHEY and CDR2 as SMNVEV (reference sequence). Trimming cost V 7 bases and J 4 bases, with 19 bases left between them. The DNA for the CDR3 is TGTGCCAGCAACTCCGGGCCGGGGATGATCACTGAAGCTTTCTTT. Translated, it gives CASNSGPGMITEAFF.